This paragraph covers one T cell receptor (beta chain) sequence. The antigen is unknown. The sample comes from a study of T cell repertoires in cytomegalovirus infection. For the study at large: Peptides in the study included HLA-C-restricted and HLA-B-restricted CMV epitopes. Public TCR beta signature analysis indicated the presence of both CMV infection and matching HLA type.

The CDR3 is made up of 14 amino acids. V was pared by 5 bases and J by 5 bases, with 16 bases between. Germline loops: CDR1 SGHTA, CDR2 FQGNSA. Study-wide results and limits: The ex vivo response showed dominance by HLA-C-restricted CMV-specific TCR beta clonotypes. Carriers of CMV and the relevant HLA type were discriminated by public TCR beta frequency.

MiXCR, run by TCRdb on the reads, gives a single entry per CDR3 protein. The sample has hundreds of thousands of distinct CDR3 sequences; 30% to 40% are singletons. The receptor was derived from a human donor in good health (CMV status not recorded). Some clones in this sample may be carry-over from other donors' samples. The input for sequencing was cultured PBMCs, taken from culture after CMV antigen stimulation. J is TRBJ2-7 and V is TRBV7-2; D is unclear. CDR3 sequence: CASSQRRSGDEQYF. The DNA of the CDR3 is TGTGCCAGCAGCCAGCGCCGGAGTGGGGACGAGCAGTACTTC.